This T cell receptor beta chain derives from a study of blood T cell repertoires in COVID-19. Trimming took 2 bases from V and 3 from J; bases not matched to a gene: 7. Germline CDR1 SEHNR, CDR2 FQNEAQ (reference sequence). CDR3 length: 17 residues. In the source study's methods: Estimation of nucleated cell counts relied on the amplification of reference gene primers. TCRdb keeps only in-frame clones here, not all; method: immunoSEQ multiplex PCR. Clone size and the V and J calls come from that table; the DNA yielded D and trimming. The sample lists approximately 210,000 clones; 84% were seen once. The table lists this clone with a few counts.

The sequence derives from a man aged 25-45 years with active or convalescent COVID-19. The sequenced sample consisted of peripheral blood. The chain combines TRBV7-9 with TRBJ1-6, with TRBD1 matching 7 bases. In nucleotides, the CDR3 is TGTGCCAGCAGCTTAAAGGAAGGGGGCCTCTATAATTCACCCCTCCACTTT. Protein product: CASSLKEGGLYNSPLHF.